This TCR beta chain was sequenced during a study of CD8 T cells in Susac syndrome. Study-wide background: When their blood was taken, the Susac syndrome patients had either not yet had any therapy, were taking corticosteroids, or were taking intravenous immunoglobulin alone. Regarding the study as a whole: Clonal expansion involving Susac CD8+ cells peaked in TEMRA cells and active patients.

The CDR3 is 13 residues long. The V gene end was trimmed by 5 bases and the J gene end by 5 bases; junction bases not matched to a gene: 6. The germline V gene encodes CDR1 SGHNT and CDR2 YYREEE (reference sequence). Concerning this clonotype itself: Antigen specificity is unknown.

The Susac syndrome patients fit the recently defined diagnostic criteria for definite or probable disease. A quantity of 0.5 to 1 ug RNA underwent reverse transcription using random hexamers. A multiplex approach, immunoSEQ multiplex PCR, amplified TCR beta CDR3 across 54 Vbeta and 13 Jbeta. TCRdb processed the immunoSEQ multiplex PCR reads anew with MiXCR; each CDR3 protein has one entry. The data show about 110,000 distinct CDR3 sequences, roughly 94% seen once. The sequence derives from a human donor with Susac syndrome. J is TRBJ1-2 and V is TRBV5-4; 7 bases are shared with TRBD1. The sequenced sample was CD8+ T cells from PBMCs. The CDR3 loop reads CASRGGQDYGYTF. CDR3 in DNA: TGTGCCAGCAGGGGAGGACAGGATTATGGCTACACCTTC.